This TCR beta chain was sequenced for a study of T cells in Graves' hyperthyroidism and ophthalmopathy (dated by TCRdb to about 2019). For the wider study: Peripheral blood samples were taken at initial diagnosis, before any treatment was given. To identify distinguishing TCR V-J signatures, a discovery cohort of 100 patients was used, comprising 40 to 45 with Graves' ophthalmopathy and under 60 with stable Graves' hyperthyroidism. Prospective prediction of ophthalmopathy was tested in an independent validation cohort consisting of roughly 20 hyperthyroidism patients and some 16 patients who later progressed to ophthalmopathy. The study also compared thyroid tissue and blood T-cell repertoires from 6 or 7 Graves' hyperthyroidism patients. The 90 to 100 discovery patients were randomly divided into training and test sets at a 7:3 ratio. The paper describes TCR Vbeta CDR3 sequencing of some 130 peripheral blood samples, made up of some 40 ophthalmopathy patients, over 70 hyperthyroidism patients and 17 progressor patients. After blood sampling, hyperthyroidism patients were treated with methimazole at a starting dose of 30 mg daily, and ophthalmopathy patients were treated with high-dose intravenous methylprednisolone.

In the ophthalmopathy patients, disease was moderately to severely active, with a Clinical Activity Score of 3 or more, a NOSPECS grade of 4 or more, and a duration of less than 3 months. Exclusion was applied to patients with uncontrolled infections, other autoimmune diseases, pregnancy or lactation. Clinical symptoms, serum thyroxine and TRAb, thyroid ultrasound, and orbital computed tomography formed the basis for the diagnoses. Ficoll-Paque density gradient centrifugation was used to isolate PBMCs from approximately 10 ml of fresh peripheral blood. Total RNA was extracted with Trizol reagent, and quality was checked on an Agilent 2100 Bioanalyzer. This clonotype was observed many times. The antigen it binds to is not known. Within one base of it there is no much larger clone, and no base qualities were kept. Findings and caveats that apply to the study as a whole: During validation, the model predicted progression to ophthalmopathy a median of roughly six months ahead of onset, with almost 71% sensitivity and around 73% specificity. Sample size was not statistically predetermined, and blinding of investigators to group allocation was not performed. Blood samples also contained most of the expanded thyroid clonotypes (frequency above 0.001), which suggests that blood repertoires may reflect thyroid immune responses. A model built on a 13 V-J signature distinguished ophthalmopathy from stable hyperthyroidism, reaching 85% to 90% sensitivity and 81.08% specificity in cross-validation and 80%/75% in testing.

The germline V end is reduced by 1 base and the J end by 6 bases; junction bases left unmatched: 8. As encoded in the germline V gene (reference sequence), CDR1 is LGHDT while CDR2 is YNNKEL. From cysteine to phenylalanine, the CDR3 is 15 amino acids long. Only CDR3 DNA is held: 45 bases, read in frame from base 1. TCR beta CDR3 regions were amplified from RNA transcripts. The TCR CDR3 was subjected to a first round of RT-PCR using the HTBI primer set and the Qiagen OneStep RT-PCR kit. Libraries were constructed in a second round of multiplex PCR, after which size selection and purification were carried out. Paired-end sequencing of the libraries was performed with 100 bp reads on an Illumina HiSeq2000. In the authors' own workflow: Raw data were processed with SOAPnuke, discarding reads with adapters, uncalled bases, mean Phred below 15, or no exact constant-primer or identifier match. High-quality paired reads were merged using COPE v1.2.5, and each unique nucleotide sequence was defined as a clonotype. MiTCR v1.1 was used to align the clonotypes against IMGT TRBV, TRBD and TRBJ reference segments. Analysis was restricted to V-J combinations with a frequency above 0.0001, which covered 99.2% of repertoires. A TCS score was defined as the ratio of F50 (clonal expansion) to E x V (chaos), with BLOSUM62-based TCRdist applied between CDR3 peptides within each V-J. Welch's t-statistics and random forest reduced fewer than 550 V-J features to 10 to 15, which were used in a naive Bayes classifier (R e1071). TCRdb handled the public reads itself, with Q25 trimming in fastp and clone calling in MiXCR, and kept productive beta chains. When rows share a CDR3 protein, they turn into one entry using the most common DNA and genes. TCRdb assigned the V and J calls; the authors' analysis was not used. The sample has approximately 530,000 distinct CDR3 sequences on record, less than 20% of them singletons. The leading ten clones occupy roughly 47% of the sample.

Sequencing used blood. The clonotype originates from a middle-aged man with Graves' ophthalmopathy. Here the chain combines TRBV3-1 and TRBJ1-1; TRBD1 aligns with 7 central bases. The CDR3 reads CASSQGAGGHAEAFF. The nucleotide sequence is given as TGTGCCAGCAGCCAAGGGGCAGGGGGACACGCTGAAGCTTTCTTT. The full variable domain, with segments outside the CDR3 supplied by the reference TRBV3-1 and TRBJ1-1 proteins, appears as DTAVSQTPKYLVTQMGNDKSIKCEQNLGHDTMYWYKQDSKKFLKIMFSYNNKELIINETVPNRFSPKSPDKAHLNLHINSLELGDSAVYFCASSQGAGGHAEAFFGQGTRLTVV.